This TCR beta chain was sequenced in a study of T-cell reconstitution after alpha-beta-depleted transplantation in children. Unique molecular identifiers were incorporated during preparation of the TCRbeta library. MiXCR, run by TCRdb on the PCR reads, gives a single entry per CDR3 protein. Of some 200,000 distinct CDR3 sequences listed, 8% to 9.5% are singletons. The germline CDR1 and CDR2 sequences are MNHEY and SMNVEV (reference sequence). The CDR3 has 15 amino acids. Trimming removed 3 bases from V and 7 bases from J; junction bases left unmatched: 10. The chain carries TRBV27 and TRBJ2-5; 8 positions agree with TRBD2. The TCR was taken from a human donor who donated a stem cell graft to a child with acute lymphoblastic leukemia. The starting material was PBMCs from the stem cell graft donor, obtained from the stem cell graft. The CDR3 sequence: CASSFAGGQMVTQYF. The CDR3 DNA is TGTGCCAGCAGTTTCGCGGGAGGACAGATGGTGACCCAGTACTTC.